This entry is about one T cell receptor beta chain. These data belong to a study of cytomegalovirus exposure and HLA in healthy donors. Both 60 Vbeta primers and 13 Jbeta primers went into the PCR. TCRdb's copy holds only in-frame clones and misses some; the assay was immunoSEQ multiplex PCR. The sample contains 45,000 to 65,000 clones, more than 60% of which appear only once. V shed 6 bases and J 5 bases; nucleotides not matched to a gene: 6. Germline values: CDR1 SGHTA, CDR2 FQGNSA. The CDR3 is 14 amino acids. The chain carries TRBV7-2 and TRBJ2-3, with 9 bases fitting TRBD2. This sequence was found in a woman between 40 and 55 years old in good health and CMV-seropositive. Sequencing used PBMCs. The CDR3 loop reads CASRLQRGVDTQYF. In DNA, the CDR3 is TGTGCCAGCAGGCTACAGCGGGGGGTAGATACGCAGTATTTT.